Listed below are T cell receptor beta chains from one sample, sequenced in a study of blood T cells in healthy people across ages. A single record per CDR3 protein comes from TCRdb applying MiXCR to the 5' RACE reads. The table includes under 850,000 distinct CDR3 sequences, approximately 35% detected once. The sample comprised blood. All receptors come from a man between 18 and 29 years old in good health. The CDR3 runs from the conserved cysteine through the conserved F or W. D genes are given only for firm matches. The size field is filled for only some rows; it gives once, few, many or a size class.

V	size	J	D	DNA	CDR3
TRBV7-2	-	TRBJ1-1	TRBD1	TGTGCCAGCAGCGGTAGGACAGGGCAAGCTTTCTTT	CASSGRTGQAFF
TRBV6-5	-	TRBJ2-3	-	TGTGCCAGCAGTTACTCTGTGCGGGCAGATACGCAGTATTTT	CASSYSVRADTQYF
TRBV6-2/TRBV6-3	-	TRBJ2-1	-	TGTGCCAGCAGTTACATGGGGTTCTACAATGAGCAGTTCTTC	CASSYMGFYNEQFF
TRBV27	-	TRBJ2-7	TRBD2	TGTGCCTCGTGGGGTGGGGGGGTCCCCTACGAGCAGTACTTC	CASWGGGVPYEQYF
TRBV3-1	-	TRBJ2-1	TRBD2	TGTGCCAGCAGCGTGGATAGCGGGGGTTCAGGCCGCTACTACAATGAGCAGTTCTTC	CASSVDSGGSGRYYNEQFF
TRBV20-1	many	TRBJ1-1	-	TGCAGTGCCACAACAGGGTTCGAACTGAACACTGAAGCTTTCTTT	CSATTGFELNTEAFF
TRBV12-3/TRBV12-4	many	TRBJ1-1	-	TGTGCCAGCAGGCCAGGGCCGTCTGAAGCTTTCTTT	CASRPGPSEAFF
TRBV28	-	TRBJ2-5	TRBD2	TGTGCCAGCAGCCCCCCGGGGAGGGCTGTGGATGAGCAGTACTTC	CASSPPGRAVDEQYF
TRBV2	-	TRBJ2-3	-	TGTGCCAGCACAACCGCCACAGATACGCAGTATTTT	CASTTATDTQYF
TRBV3-1	-	TRBJ2-2	-	TGTGCCAGCAGCCGGGACTTACTCGGGGAGCTGTTTTTT	CASSRDLLGELFF
TRBV7-7	-	TRBJ2-1	TRBD1	TGTGCTAGCAGCGCGGGACAGGCTAATGAGCAGTTCTTC	CASSAGQANEQFF
TRBV20-1	few	TRBJ1-4	-	TGCAGTGCTAGCGGGGCTGGGGATGAAAAACTGTTTTTT	CSASGAGDEKLFF
TRBV6-2/TRBV6-3	many	TRBJ2-7	-	TGTGCCAGCAGTCCCCTTGACGAGCAGTACTTC	CASSPLDEQYF
TRBV9	few	TRBJ2-3	-	TGTGCCAGCAGCCTTAGCGGCGGGGGCCCTGATACGCAGTATTTT	CASSLSGGGPDTQYF
TRBV18	-	TRBJ1-6	-	TGTGCCAGCTCACCCGGGGGGCCGCAGACCAATTCACCCCTCCACTTT	CASSPGGPQTNSPLHF
TRBV7-2	many	TRBJ2-3	-	TGTGCCAGCAGCCCTACACCGAAGTCAGATACGCAGTATTTT	CASSPTPKSDTQYF
TRBV6-2/TRBV6-3	few	TRBJ1-5	-	TGTGCCAGCAGTCTACGATACGATCAGGGGAACAATCAGCCCCAGCATTTT	CASSLRYDQGNNQPQHF
TRBV3-1	few	TRBJ2-1	TRBD1	TGTGCCAGCAGCCAACCTAGACAGGGATACAATGAGCAGTTCTTC	CASSQPRQGYNEQFF
TRBV5-6	-	TRBJ2-7	-	TGTGCCAGCATCTTGCTTACCGGCGAGCAGTACTTC	CASILLTGEQYF
TRBV12-3/TRBV12-4	-	TRBJ1-1	-	TGTGCCAGCAGTTCATCTCGAGACACTGAAGCTTTCTTT	CASSSSRDTEAFF
TRBV20-1	-	TRBJ1-1	-	TGCAGTGCTAGAGATATATACAGAGTGAACACTGAAGCTTTCTTT	CSARDIYRVNTEAFF
TRBV10-3	few	TRBJ2-3	-	TGTGCCATCAGTCAGCAGACAGATACGCAGTATTTT	CAISQQTDTQYF
TRBV7-8	-	TRBJ2-5	TRBD1	TGTGCCAGCAGCTTTTCCGGACAGGGAGAGCAGTACTTC	CASSFSGQGEQYF
TRBV12-3/TRBV12-4	many	TRBJ2-7	-	TGTGCCAGCAGTTTACGGAACTCCTACGAGCAGTACTTC	CASSLRNSYEQYF
TRBV25-1	once	TRBJ2-1	-	TGTGCCAGCACCGCGCCCCCCGCGGACCGCGGGAATGAGCAGTTCTTC	CASTAPPADRGNEQFF
TRBV9	few	TRBJ2-7	-	TGTGCCAGCAGCCGTTCTTCGGGGACACACTCCTACGAGCAGTACTTC	CASSRSSGTHSYEQYF
TRBV18	few	TRBJ1-1	-	TGTGCCAGCTCACCACCGCAGGGTTTGAACACTGAAGCTTTCTTT	CASSPPQGLNTEAFF
TRBV10-3	-	TRBJ1-2	TRBD1	TGTGCCATCAGTGGGTGGGACAGTCGGTATGGCTACACCTTC	CAISGWDSRYGYTF